One and the same sample provided the 31 T cell receptor beta chains below, sequenced in a study of T cell changes during pregnancy in multiple sclerosis. The protocol was immunoSEQ multiplex PCR, while the TCRdb copy is restricted to in-frame clones and leaves out a portion. The sample has approximately 85,000 clones, 80% to 95% seen once. The sequencing here drew on peripheral blood, taken in the first trimester of pregnancy. The receptors come from a female donor with multiple sclerosis, enrolled in a pregnancy study.

V is TRBV6-1 and J is TRBJ1-5; D may be TRBD1 (5 bases). V was trimmed by 0 bases and J by 7 bases, leaving 19 bases between them. CDR3 length equals 17 residues. The germline gives CDR1 MNHNS, CDR2 SASEGT. As DNA, the CDR3 is TGTGCCAGCAGTGAAGCGCTGGCAGGGCTTGCTCGACAGCCCCAGCATTTT. Its translation is CASSEALAGLARQPQHF.

In nucleotides, the CDR3 is TGCAGCGTCGCGGGGATACAAGAGACCCAGTACTTC. Translated, it gives CSVAGIQETQYF. The rearrangement uses TRBV29-1 and TRBJ2-5, with a tentative D call TRBD2 (6 bases). Germline V gives CDR1 SQVTM, CDR2 ANQGSEA. This CDR3 is built from 12 residues. The V end lost 6 bases, the J end lost 2 bases, and 10 bases lay between the germline ends.

This clone was counted once. The chain uses TRBV27 and TRBJ1-1; no definite D call. The germline V and J ends were trimmed by 4 bases and 7 bases, with 13 bases remaining between them. Germline V gene sequence: CDR1 MNHEY, CDR2 SMNVEV (reference sequence). There are 13 residues in the CDR3. In DNA form, the CDR3 reads TGTGCCAGCAGTTACACCGGGGTTAATGAAGCTTTCTTT. Translated: CASSYTGVNEAFF.

The chain uses TRBV28 and TRBJ2-3; D might be TRBD2 (6 bases). The CDR3 runs 14 residues. Germline lookup yields CDR1 MDHEN and CDR2 SYDVKM. V dropped 5 bases and J dropped 2 bases, with 11 bases sitting between them. DNA for the CDR3: TGTGCCAGCAGTCGGGGGAGTATCACAGATACGCAGTATTTT. It specifies CASSRGSITDTQYF.

In its sample, this clone was seen once. This chain uses TRBV28 with TRBJ1-4; the D gene is possibly TRBD1 (5 bases). In germline, CDR1 is MDHEN, CDR2 SYDVKM. The CDR3 contains 15 residues. Trimming took 1 base from V and 4 from J, leaving 10 bases between them. The CDR3 sequence: CASSLLGLGNEKLFF. CDR3 DNA sequence: TGTGCCAGCAGTTTATTGGGACTCGGTAATGAAAAACTGTTTTTT. The whole variable domain, filled in from reference TRBV28 and TRBJ1-4, reads DVKVTQSSRYLVKRTGEKVFLECVQDMDHENMFWYRQDPGLGLRLIYFSYDVKMKEKGDIPEGYSVSREKKERFSLILESASTNQTSMYLCASSLLGLGNEKLFFGSGTQLSVL.

This clone was counted a single time. The chain uses TRBV5-5 and TRBJ1-2; tentative D call: TRBD1 (5 bases). The V end lost 0 bases, the J end lost 2 bases, and 8 bases lay between the germline ends. The CDR3 is 14 amino acids. Per the germline V gene, CDR1 is SGHKS and CDR2 is YYEKEE (reference sequence). CDR3 loop: CASSLAGRNYGYTF. The CDR3 coding sequence is TGTGCCAGCAGCTTGGCAGGGAGGAACTATGGCTACACCTTC. The full variable domain, rest sourced from reference TRBV5-5 and TRBJ1-2, is DAGVTQSPTHLIKTRGQQVTLRCSPISGHKSVSWYQQVLGQGPQFIFQYYEKEERGRGNFPDRFSARQFPNYSSELNVNALLLGDSALYLCASSLAGRNYGYTFGSGTRLTVV.

The CDR3 protein is CASSIKASGGAADTQYF. The DNA for the CDR3 is TGTGCCAGTAGTATTAAGGCTAGCGGGGGGGCCGCTGATACGCAGTATTTT. The gene calls are TRBV19 and TRBJ2-3; 12 positions agree with TRBD2. This CDR3 is built from 17 residues. Germline V gene lookup returns CDR1 LNHDA and CDR2 SQIVND (reference sequence). J lost 6 bases, V lost 3 bases, and 10 bases had no gene match.

The chain carries TRBV27 and TRBJ1-1; the match to TRBD1 covers 9 bases. This CDR3 is built from 13 residues. V lost 6 bases and J lost 5; bases outside the gene matches: 4. Germline CDR1 reads MNHEY; CDR2 reads SMNVEV (reference sequence). The CDR3 DNA follows: TGTGCCAGCAGACAGGGGGCAAAGACTGAAGCTTTCTTT. This gives the protein CASRQGAKTEAFF.

The J gene is TRBJ2-7, the V gene TRBV6-6, with D unresolved. The CDR3 runs to 15 residues. The V end was cut by 2 bases, the J end by 6 bases, with 17 bases between. Germline CDR1 MNHNY, CDR2 SVGAGI (reference sequence). The CDR3 loop is CASSYVESIRTEQYF. The CDR3 coding sequence is TGTGCCAGCAGTTACGTAGAGTCGATAAGAACCGAGCAGTACTTC.

V and J are TRBV4-3 and TRBJ2-7; 11 nucleotides align to TRBD2. With V trimmed by 1 base and J by 4 bases, 3 bases remained unmatched. CDR1 and CDR2 (germline): LGHNA, YSLEER. The CDR3 covers 15 residues. The CDR3: CASSQGVAGGYEQYF. The CDR3 nucleotides read TGCGCCAGCAGCCAAGGGGTAGCGGGGGGGTACGAGCAGTACTTC.

J is TRBJ1-2 and V is TRBV7-2; the D gene is possibly TRBD1 (5 bases). V lost 7 bases to trimming and J lost 8 bases, with 20 bases between them. Germline V gene data show CDR1 as SGHTA and CDR2 as FQGNSA. CDR3 size: 14 residues. CDR3 bases: TGTGCCAGCACCGAAGCCCCATGGCAGGGCGGCTACACCTTC. Residues: CASTEAPWQGGYTF. Combining the CDR3 with reference TRBV7-2 and TRBJ1-2 gives the whole variable domain GAGVSQSPSNKVTEKGKDVELRCDPISGHTALYWYRQSLGQGLEFLIYFQGNSAPDKSGLPSDRFSAERTGGSVSTLTIQRTQQEDSAVYLCASTEAPWQGGYTFGSGTRLTVV.

The chain links TRBV5-4 to TRBJ2-7; 9 bases match TRBD1. Germline V gives CDR1 SGHNT, CDR2 YYREEE (reference sequence). With V trimmed by 0 bases and J by 6 bases, 7 bases remained unmatched. The CDR3 sequence is 15 residues long. The CDR3 DNA follows: TGTGCCAGCAGCTTGGGGACAGGGGCGGTTAGCGAGCAGTACTTC. Its protein product is CASSLGTGAVSEQYF. Complete variable domain (other parts from reference TRBV5-4 and TRBJ2-7): ETGVTQSPTHLIKTRGQQVTLRCSSQSGHNTVSWYQQALGQGPQFIFQYYREEENGRGNFPPRFSGLQFPNYSSELNVNALELDDSALYLCASSLGTGAVSEQYFGPGTRLTVT.

The chain links TRBV29-1 to TRBJ2-5; no reliable D call. The ends were cut back, 5 bases at V and 5 bases at J, with 9 bases in the middle. There are 11 residues in the CDR3. The V gene's germline CDR1 is SQVTM and CDR2 ANQGSEA. The CDR3 region has the DNA TGCAGCGTTAGTAGTTGGGAGACCCAGTACTTC. It is translated as CSVSSWETQYF. The full variable domain, in which reference TRBV29-1 and TRBJ2-5 provide the parts outside the CDR3, is SAVISQKPSRDICQRGTSLTIQCQVDSQVTMMFWYRQQPGQSLTLIATANQGSEATYESGFVIDKFPISRPNLTFSTLTVSNMSPEDSSIYLCSVSSWETQYFGPGTRLLVL.

This clone came up a few times. The chain links TRBV14 to TRBJ2-1; the match to TRBD2 covers 10 bases. The CDR3 runs 15 residues. J was trimmed by 9 bases and V by 1 base; bases with no gene match: 6. The germline V gene encodes CDR1 SGHDN and CDR2 FVKESK. CDR3 protein: CASSQVSSGRSEQFF. CDR3 coding DNA: TGTGCCAGCAGCCAAGTTTCTAGCGGGAGAAGTGAGCAGTTCTTC.

This rearrangement joins TRBV7-6 to TRBJ2-5; tentatively, D is TRBD1 (6 bases). Germline-derived CDR1 and CDR2 are SGHVS and FNYEAQ. Deletions cut 0 bases from V and 0 bases from J, with 11 bases between. This CDR3 is 16 amino acids long. This CDR3 is CASSLAGTTYQETQYF. CDR3 DNA: TGTGCCAGCAGCTTAGCCGGGACAACGTACCAAGAGACCCAGTACTTC.

Here the CDR3 DNA reads TGTGCCAGCAGCCCCCCGACAGGGCGGCATACGCAGTATTTT. Protein sequence: CASSPPTGRHTQYF. The V call is TRBV11-1, the J call TRBJ2-3, with 7 bases that match TRBD1. V lost 5 bases to trimming and J lost 7 bases; unmatched junction nucleotides: 9. The CDR3 has 14 amino acids. Germline CDR1 reads SGHAT; CDR2 reads FQDESV (reference sequence).

V and J are TRBV5-4 and TRBJ1-2; 7 positions agree with TRBD1. V was pared by 0 bases and J by 5 bases, with 7 bases of the junction left unmatched. The CDR3 is 15 residues long. Germline V gives CDR1 SGHNT, CDR2 YYREEE (reference sequence). The DNA for the CDR3 is TGTGCCAGCAGCTTGGGGCAGGGGGAAGGTTATGGCTACACCTTC. Translation gives CASSLGQGEGYGYTF.

V usage is TRBV9 and J usage is TRBJ2-1; TRBD2 agrees at 10 bases. With 0 bases clipped from V and 8 bases from J, the junction kept 11 bases outside the gene matches. The germline V gene encodes CDR1 SGDLS and CDR2 YYNGEE. The CDR3 extends over 17 amino acids. The CDR3 DNA reads TGTGCCAGCAGCGTAGAACCCAGCGGGAGGGCCATGGATGAGCAGTTCTTC. Residues: CASSVEPSGRAMDEQFF.

The chain carries TRBV11-3 and TRBJ2-7; D might be TRBD2 (6 bases). Trimming took off 3 bases at V and 5 bases at J, with 14 bases between the two ends. Germline V lookup: CDR1 SGHNT, CDR2 YENEEA. The CDR3 sequence is 14 residues long. Here the CDR3 reads CASSFGGSVNEQYF. The DNA of the CDR3 is TGTGCCAGCAGCTTTGGGGGGTCGGTAAACGAGCAGTACTTC.

The chain couples TRBV5-1 to TRBJ2-2; 7 nucleotides line up with TRBD1. Germline values: CDR1 SGHRS, CDR2 YFSETQ. The CDR3 consists of 13 residues. V lost 6 bases to trimming and J lost 2 bases; unmatched junction nucleotides: 1. This CDR3 reads CASNRGNTGELFF. CDR3 nucleotide sequence: TGCGCCAGCAACAGGGGCAACACCGGGGAGCTGTTTTTT.

The chain carries TRBV13 and TRBJ2-7, with a tentative D call TRBD1 (6 bases). V lost 1 base and J 3 bases, leaving 13 bases between the germline ends. CDR1 and CDR2 (germline): PRHDT, FYEKMQ (reference sequence). This CDR3 region has 15 residues. In DNA form, the CDR3 reads TGTGCCAGCAGCTTAGCACAGGGCATGATCTACGAGCAGTACTTC. Residues: CASSLAQGMIYEQYF.

The CDR3 nucleotides are TGTGCCAGCAGGGTCCGGGAGGGCGTCCCCGGGGAGCTGTTTTTT. Translated, it gives CASRVREGVPGELFF. The rearrangement joins TRBV6-5 to TRBJ2-2; 8 bases are shared with TRBD2. Trimming cost V 6 bases and J 6 bases; bases outside gene matches: 9. CDR3 length: 15 residues. Germline loops: CDR1 MNHEY, CDR2 SVGAGI.

The rearrangement joins TRBV20-1 to TRBJ2-3; 7 bases line up with TRBD2. Trimming removed 6 bases from V and 5 bases from J; junction bases left unmatched: 2. The germline CDR1 and CDR2 sequences are DFQATT and SNEGSKA (reference sequence). The length of the CDR3 is 11 residues. CDR3 amino acids: CSAASGDTQYF. The CDR3 DNA sequence: TGCAGTGCAGCTAGCGGAGATACGCAGTATTTT.

This chain links TRBV28 with TRBJ2-1, with 9 bases that match TRBD2. Unmatched junction bases numbered 11, after V lost 5 bases and J lost 9 bases. Germline assignment: CDR1 MDHEN and CDR2 SYDVKM. The CDR3 runs to 15 residues. CDR3 in amino acids: CASSGAVGLASEQFF. CDR3 DNA sequence: TGTGCCAGCAGTGGAGCGGTAGGACTAGCGAGTGAGCAGTTCTTC.

The V gene is TRBV7-9, the J gene TRBJ1-2, with a tentative D call TRBD1 (5 bases). This CDR3 contains 14 residues. Trimming pared 3 bases from V and 3 bases from J, leaving 11 bases between. Germline V gives CDR1 SEHNR, CDR2 FQNEAQ (reference sequence). The CDR3 here is CASSLSDSYYGYTF. The CDR3 coding sequence is TGTGCCAGCAGCTTGAGCGACAGCTACTATGGCTACACCTTC.

The chain employs TRBV29-1 and TRBJ2-1; 10 positions match TRBD2. The germline V gene has CDR1 SQVTM and CDR2 ANQGSEA. The J segment lost 2 bases and the V segment lost 1 base, leaving 5 bases of the junction unmatched. The CDR3 covers 16 residues. CDR3 DNA: TGCAGCGTTGAAGGGCTAGCGGGAGAAACCTACAATGAGCAGTTCTTC. Amino acid sequence: CSVEGLAGETYNEQFF.

The rearrangement links TRBV13 to TRBJ1-1, with TRBD1 matching over 7 bases. Germline assignment: CDR1 PRHDT and CDR2 FYEKMQ (reference sequence). V was clipped by 4 bases and J by 9 bases; unmatched bases: 8. This CDR3 has 13 amino acids. This CDR3 reads CASSSRTGDKAFF. For the CDR3, the DNA is TGTGCCAGCAGCTCCAGGACAGGAGACAAAGCTTTCTTT.

The chain recombines TRBV18 with TRBJ2-5, with 7 bases identical to TRBD1. CDR3 size: 16 residues. J was trimmed by 2 bases and V by 3 bases; bases with no gene match: 9. CDR1 is KGHSH and CDR2 is LQKENI in the germline V gene. The CDR3 nucleotides are TGTGCCAGCTCACCGCCTGGGACAGAGAGACAAGAGACCCAGTACTTC. Translated: CASSPPGTERQETQYF.

This chain uses TRBV30 with TRBJ1-4; D unresolved. V was clipped by 1 base and J by 0 bases, with 6 bases between them. CDR1 and CDR2 from the germline V gene are GTSNPN and SVGIG (reference sequence). The CDR3 covers 14 residues. The chain's CDR3 is CAWSGSATNEKLFF. In DNA, the CDR3 is TGTGCCTGGAGTGGCAGTGCAACTAATGAAAAACTGTTTTTT.

V and J are TRBV5-6 and TRBJ1-3, with 7 bases lining up with TRBD1. The CDR3 spans 17 residues. J lost 0 bases, V lost 4 bases, and 10 bases had no gene match. The germline CDR1 and CDR2 sequences are SGHDT and YYEEEE. The CDR3 coding sequence is TGTGCCAGCAGCCCCGACAGGGTCCCACGCTCTGGAAACACCATATATTTT. As protein: CASSPDRVPRSGNTIYF.

The chain has TRBV6-5 and TRBJ1-2; 7 bases fit TRBD1. CDR3 size: 14 residues. The ends lost 2 bases at V and 3 bases at J; junction bases unmatched: 3. Germline V lookup: CDR1 MNHEY, CDR2 SVGAGI. CDR3 bases: TGTGCCAGCAGTTACAGCAGGGGGGACTATGGCTACACCTTC. Protein: CASSYSRGDYGYTF.